A selection of T cell receptor beta chains follows, all from one sample in a study of early T cells in non-severe SARS-CoV-2 infection. TCRdb recomputed calls from the 5' RACE reads with MiXCR, one row per CDR3 protein. The repertoire has approximately 81,000 distinct CDR3 sequences, 5% to 7% of them found once; the top ten carry less than 8%. Sequenced input: whole blood. The receptors derive from an adult who was a healthcare worker with PCR-confirmed SARS-CoV-2 infection or an uninfected control (not recorded which). The CDR3 runs from the conserved cysteine through the conserved F or W. Fields, in order: J gene, V gene, clone size, D gene, CDR3 protein, CDR3 DNA. D genes are given only for firm matches. Some rows have no size entry. The others give once, few or many, or a class for an expanded clone.

j_call: TRBJ2-7; v_call: TRBV5-1; clone_size: many; d_call: TRBD1; cdr3_aa: CASSSTGGAYEQYF; cdr3_nt: TGCGCCAGCAGCTCGACAGGGGGAGCCTACGAGCAGTACTTC
j_call: TRBJ2-2; v_call: TRBV7-9; clone_size: NA; d_call: TRBD2; cdr3_aa: CASSHGLAGGTGELFF; cdr3_nt: TGTGCCAGCAGCCATGGACTAGCGGGAGGCACCGGGGAGCTGTTTTTT
j_call: TRBJ2-1; v_call: TRBV7-9; clone_size: few; d_call: NA; cdr3_aa: CASSWGDTSYNEQFF; cdr3_nt: TGTGCCAGCAGCTGGGGGGACACGTCCTACAATGAGCAGTTCTTC
j_call: TRBJ1-2; v_call: TRBV7-9; clone_size: many; d_call: NA; cdr3_aa: CASSTGNYGYTF; cdr3_nt: TGTGCCAGCAGTACAGGGAACTATGGCTACACCTTC
j_call: TRBJ2-5; v_call: TRBV15; clone_size: many; d_call: TRBD2; cdr3_aa: CATSRTSGFQETQYF; cdr3_nt: TGTGCCACCAGCAGGACTAGCGGGTTCCAAGAGACCCAGTACTTC
j_call: TRBJ2-5; v_call: TRBV7-2; clone_size: NA; d_call: NA; cdr3_aa: CASSLYGETQYF; cdr3_nt: TGTGCCAGCAGCCTCTACGGGGAGACCCAGTACTTC
j_call: TRBJ1-1; v_call: TRBV11-2; clone_size: many; d_call: NA; cdr3_aa: CASSLGTMNTEAFF; cdr3_nt: TGTGCCAGCAGCTTGGGGACTATGAACACTGAAGCTTTCTTT
j_call: TRBJ1-1; v_call: TRBV7-9; clone_size: many; d_call: NA; cdr3_aa: CASSIARVNTEAFF; cdr3_nt: TGTGCCAGCAGCATCGCCCGTGTGAACACTGAAGCTTTCTTT
j_call: TRBJ2-7; v_call: TRBV9; clone_size: few; d_call: NA; cdr3_aa: CASSVGGQFEQYF; cdr3_nt: TGTGCCAGCAGCGTAGGGGGGCAGTTCGAGCAGTACTTC
j_call: TRBJ2-1; v_call: TRBV20-1; clone_size: NA; d_call: TRBD2; cdr3_aa: CSATLRAGGGYNEQFF; cdr3_nt: TGCAGTGCCACCCTCCGGGCGGGAGGGGGATACAATGAGCAGTTCTTC